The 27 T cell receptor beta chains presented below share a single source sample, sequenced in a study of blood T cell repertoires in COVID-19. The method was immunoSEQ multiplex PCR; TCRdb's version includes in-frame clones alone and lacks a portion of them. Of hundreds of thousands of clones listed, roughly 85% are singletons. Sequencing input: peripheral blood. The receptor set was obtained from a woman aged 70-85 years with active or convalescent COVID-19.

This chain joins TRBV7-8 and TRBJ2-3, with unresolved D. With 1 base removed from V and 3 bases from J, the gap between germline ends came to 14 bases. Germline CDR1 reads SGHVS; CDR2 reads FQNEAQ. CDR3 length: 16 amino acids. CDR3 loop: CASSLVSSYGTDTQYF. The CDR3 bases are TGTGCCAGCAGCTTAGTGAGTAGCTATGGGACAGATACGCAGTATTTT.

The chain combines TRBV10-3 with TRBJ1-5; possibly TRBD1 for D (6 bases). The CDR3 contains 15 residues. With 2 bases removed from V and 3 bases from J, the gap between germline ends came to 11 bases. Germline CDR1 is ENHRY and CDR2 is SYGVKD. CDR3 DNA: TGTGCCATCAGTGAGAAGGGACAACTCAATCAGCCCCAGCATTTT. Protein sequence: CAISEKGQLNQPQHF.

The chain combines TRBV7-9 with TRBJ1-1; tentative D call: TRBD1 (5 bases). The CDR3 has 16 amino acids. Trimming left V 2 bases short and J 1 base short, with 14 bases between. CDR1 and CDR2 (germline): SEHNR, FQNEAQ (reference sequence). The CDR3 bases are TGTGCCAGCAGCTTACTGGGGGGGGACCCGAACACTGAAGCTTTCTTT. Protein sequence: CASSLLGGDPNTEAFF.

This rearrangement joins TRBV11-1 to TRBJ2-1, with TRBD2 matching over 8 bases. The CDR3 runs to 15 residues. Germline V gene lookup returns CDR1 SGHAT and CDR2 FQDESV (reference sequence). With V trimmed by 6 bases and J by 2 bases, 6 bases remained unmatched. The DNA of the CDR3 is TGTGCCAGCAGTGTTAGCGGGGCTACCTACAATGAGCAGTTCTTC. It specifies CASSVSGATYNEQFF. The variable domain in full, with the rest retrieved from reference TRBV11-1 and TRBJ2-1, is EAEVAQSPRYKITEKSQAVAFWCDPISGHATLYWYRQILGQGPELLVQFQDESVVDDSQLPKDRFSAERLKGVDSTLKIQPAELGDSAMYLCASSVSGATYNEQFFGPGTRLTVL.

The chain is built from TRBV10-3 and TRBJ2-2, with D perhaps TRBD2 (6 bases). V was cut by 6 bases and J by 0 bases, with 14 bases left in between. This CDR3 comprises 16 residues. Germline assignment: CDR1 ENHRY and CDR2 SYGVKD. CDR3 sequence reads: CAIRSRLASNTGELFF. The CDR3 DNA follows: TGTGCCATCAGGAGTAGGCTAGCGTCGAACACCGGGGAGCTGTTTTTT.

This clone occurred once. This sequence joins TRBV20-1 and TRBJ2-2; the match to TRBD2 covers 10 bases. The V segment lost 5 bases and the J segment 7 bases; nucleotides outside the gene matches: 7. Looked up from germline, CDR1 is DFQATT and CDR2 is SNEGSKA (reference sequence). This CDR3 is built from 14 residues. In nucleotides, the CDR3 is TGCAGTGCTGGTGTAGCGGGAGGTAACGGGGAGCTGTTTTTT. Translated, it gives CSAGVAGGNGELFF.

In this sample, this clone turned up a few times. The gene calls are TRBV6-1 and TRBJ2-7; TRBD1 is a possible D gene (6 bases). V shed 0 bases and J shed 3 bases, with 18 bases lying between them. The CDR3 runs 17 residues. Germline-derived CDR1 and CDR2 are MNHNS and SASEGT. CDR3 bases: TGTGCCAGCAGTGAAGCGTGGTTAGGGACAAGCCACTACGAGCAGTACTTC. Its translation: CASSEAWLGTSHYEQYF.

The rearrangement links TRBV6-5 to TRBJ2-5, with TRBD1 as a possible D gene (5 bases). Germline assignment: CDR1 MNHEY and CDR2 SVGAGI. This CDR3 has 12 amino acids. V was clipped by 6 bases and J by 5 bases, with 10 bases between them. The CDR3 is CASRQDGETQYF. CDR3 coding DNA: TGTGCCAGCAGACAGGACGGGGAGACCCAGTACTTC.

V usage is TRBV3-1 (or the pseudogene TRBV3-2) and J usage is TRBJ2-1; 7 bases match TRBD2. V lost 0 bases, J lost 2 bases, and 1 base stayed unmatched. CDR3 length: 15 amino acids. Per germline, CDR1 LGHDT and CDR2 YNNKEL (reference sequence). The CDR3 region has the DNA TGTGCCAGCAGCCAAGATACTAGCGCCTACAATGAGCAGTTCTTC. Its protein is CASSQDTSAYNEQFF.

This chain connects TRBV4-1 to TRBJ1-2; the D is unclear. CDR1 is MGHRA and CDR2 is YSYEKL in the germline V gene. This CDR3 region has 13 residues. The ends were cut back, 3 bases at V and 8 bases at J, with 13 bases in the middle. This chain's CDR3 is CASSHRSGEGYTF. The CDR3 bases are TGCGCCAGCAGCCACAGGTCCGGGGAAGGCTACACCTTC.

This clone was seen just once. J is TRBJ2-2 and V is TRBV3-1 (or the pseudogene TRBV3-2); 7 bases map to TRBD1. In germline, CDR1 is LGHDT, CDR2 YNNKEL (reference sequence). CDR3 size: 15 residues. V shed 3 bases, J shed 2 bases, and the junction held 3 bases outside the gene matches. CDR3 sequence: CASSHRQGNTGELFF. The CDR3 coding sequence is TGTGCCAGCAGCCATCGACAGGGTAACACCGGGGAGCTGTTTTTT.

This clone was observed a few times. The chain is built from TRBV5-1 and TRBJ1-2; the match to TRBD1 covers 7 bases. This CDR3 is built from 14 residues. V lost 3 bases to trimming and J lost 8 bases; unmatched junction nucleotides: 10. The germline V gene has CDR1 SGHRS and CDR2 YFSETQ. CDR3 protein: CASSSVGQEGGYTF. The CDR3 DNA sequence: TGCGCCAGCAGCTCGGTAGGACAGGAGGGGGGCTACACCTTC.

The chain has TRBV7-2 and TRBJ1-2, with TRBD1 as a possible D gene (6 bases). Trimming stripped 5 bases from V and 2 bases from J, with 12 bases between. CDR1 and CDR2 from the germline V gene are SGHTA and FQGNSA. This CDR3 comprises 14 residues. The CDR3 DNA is TGTGCCAGCAGCCCTTCCACAGGGAACTATGGCTACACCTTC. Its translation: CASSPSTGNYGYTF.

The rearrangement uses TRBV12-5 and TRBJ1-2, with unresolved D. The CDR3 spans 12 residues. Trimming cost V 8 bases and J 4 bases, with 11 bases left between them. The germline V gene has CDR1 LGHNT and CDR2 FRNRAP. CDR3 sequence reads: CASSSGFYGYTF. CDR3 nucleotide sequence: TGTGCTAGTTCCTCGGGGTTCTATGGCTACACCTTC.

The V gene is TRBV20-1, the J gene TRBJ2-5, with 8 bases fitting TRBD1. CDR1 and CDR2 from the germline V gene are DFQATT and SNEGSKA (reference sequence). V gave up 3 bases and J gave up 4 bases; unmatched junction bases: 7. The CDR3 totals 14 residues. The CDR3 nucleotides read TGCAGTGCTAGTTTCCAGGGGGCGCGAGAGACCCAGTACTTC. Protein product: CSASFQGARETQYF.

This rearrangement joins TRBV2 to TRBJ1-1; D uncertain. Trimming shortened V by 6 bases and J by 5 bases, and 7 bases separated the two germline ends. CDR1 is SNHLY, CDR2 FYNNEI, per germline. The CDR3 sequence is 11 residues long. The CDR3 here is CASRGGTEAFF. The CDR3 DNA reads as TGTGCCAGCAGGGGAGGGACTGAAGCTTTCTTT.

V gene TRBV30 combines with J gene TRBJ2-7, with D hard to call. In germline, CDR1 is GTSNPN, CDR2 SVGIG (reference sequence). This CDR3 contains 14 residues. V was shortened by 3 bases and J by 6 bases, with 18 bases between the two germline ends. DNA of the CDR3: TGTGCCTGGAGGCCCGTACCTAACAGCCCCGAGCAGTACTTC. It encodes CAWRPVPNSPEQYF.

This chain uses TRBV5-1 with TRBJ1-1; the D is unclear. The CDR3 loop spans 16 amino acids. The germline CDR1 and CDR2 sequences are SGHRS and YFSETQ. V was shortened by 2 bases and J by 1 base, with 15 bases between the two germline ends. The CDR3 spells CASSFGRNVANTEAFF. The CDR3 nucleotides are TGCGCCAGCAGCTTTGGCAGAAATGTTGCGAACACTGAAGCTTTCTTT.

The CDR3 DNA follows: TGTGCCAGCTCACTCGGACGGGGTCCCTCCGACGATGAGCAGTTCTTC. This encodes CASSLGRGPSDDEQFF. The chain joins TRBV18 to TRBJ2-1; weak D call: TRBD2 (5 bases). V dropped 4 bases and J dropped 8 bases, with 21 bases sitting between them. Germline V lookup: CDR1 KGHSH, CDR2 LQKENI. The CDR3 runs to 16 residues. Supplemented by reference TRBV18 and TRBJ2-1, the full variable domain reads NAGVMQNPRHLVRRRGQEARLRCSPMKGHSHVYWYRQLPEEGLKFMVYLQKENIIDESGMPKERFSAEFPKEGPSILRIQQVVRGDSAAYFCASSLGRGPSDDEQFFGPGTRLTVL.

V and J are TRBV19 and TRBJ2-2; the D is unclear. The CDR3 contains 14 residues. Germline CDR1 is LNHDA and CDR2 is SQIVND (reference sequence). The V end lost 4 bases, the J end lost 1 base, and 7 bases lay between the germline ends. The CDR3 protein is CASSSSGNTGELFF. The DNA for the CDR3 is TGTGCCAGTAGTAGTTCAGGGAACACCGGGGAGCTGTTTTTT.

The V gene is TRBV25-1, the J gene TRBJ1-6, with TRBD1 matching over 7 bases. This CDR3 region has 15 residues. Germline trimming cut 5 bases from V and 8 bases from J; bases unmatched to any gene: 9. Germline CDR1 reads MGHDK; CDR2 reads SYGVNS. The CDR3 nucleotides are TGTGCCAGCAGTAGGGGGCGGCATGGTGATTCACCCCTCCACTTT. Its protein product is CASSRGRHGDSPLHF. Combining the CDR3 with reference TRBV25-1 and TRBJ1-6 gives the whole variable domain EADIYQTPRYLVIGTGKKITLECSQTMGHDKMYWYQQDPGMELHLIHYSYGVNSTEKGDLSSESTVSRIRTEHFPLTLESARPSHTSQYLCASSRGRHGDSPLHFGNGTRLTVT.

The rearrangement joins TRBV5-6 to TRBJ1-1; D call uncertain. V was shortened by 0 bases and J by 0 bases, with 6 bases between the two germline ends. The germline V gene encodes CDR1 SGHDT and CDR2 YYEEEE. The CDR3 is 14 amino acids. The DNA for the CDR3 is TGTGCCAGCAGCTTGGGCGGGGTGAACACTGAAGCTTTCTTT. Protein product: CASSLGGVNTEAFF.

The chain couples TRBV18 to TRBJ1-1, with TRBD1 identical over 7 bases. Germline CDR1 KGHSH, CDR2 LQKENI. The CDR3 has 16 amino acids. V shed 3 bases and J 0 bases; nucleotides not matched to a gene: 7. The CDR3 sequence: CASSPRQGRMNTEAFF. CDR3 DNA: TGTGCCAGCTCACCTCGACAGGGACGGATGAACACTGAAGCTTTCTTT.

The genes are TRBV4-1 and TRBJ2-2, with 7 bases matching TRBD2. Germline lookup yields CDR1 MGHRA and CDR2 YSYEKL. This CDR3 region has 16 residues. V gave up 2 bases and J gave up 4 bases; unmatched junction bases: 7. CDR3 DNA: TGCGCCAGCAGCCAATCTAGCGGAATATCCACCGGGGAGCTGTTTTTT. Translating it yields CASSQSSGISTGELFF.

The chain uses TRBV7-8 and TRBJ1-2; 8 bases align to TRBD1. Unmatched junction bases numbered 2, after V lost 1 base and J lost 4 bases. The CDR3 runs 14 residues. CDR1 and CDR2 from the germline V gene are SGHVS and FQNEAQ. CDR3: CASSLGTGSYGYTF. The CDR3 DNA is TGTGCCAGCAGCTTAGGGACAGGGAGCTATGGCTACACCTTC. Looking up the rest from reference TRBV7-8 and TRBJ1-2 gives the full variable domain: GAGVSQSPRYKVAKRGQDVALRCDPISGHVSLFWYQQALGQGPEFLTYFQNEAQLDKSGLPSDRFFAERPEGSVSTLKIQRTQQEDSAVYLCASSLGTGSYGYTFGSGTRLTVV.

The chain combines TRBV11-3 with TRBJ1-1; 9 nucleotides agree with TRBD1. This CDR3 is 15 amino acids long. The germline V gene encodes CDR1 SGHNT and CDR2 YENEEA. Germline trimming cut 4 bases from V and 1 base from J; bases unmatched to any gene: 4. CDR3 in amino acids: CASSSGDRENTEAFF. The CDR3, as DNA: TGTGCCAGCAGCTCCGGGGACAGGGAGAACACTGAAGCTTTCTTT.

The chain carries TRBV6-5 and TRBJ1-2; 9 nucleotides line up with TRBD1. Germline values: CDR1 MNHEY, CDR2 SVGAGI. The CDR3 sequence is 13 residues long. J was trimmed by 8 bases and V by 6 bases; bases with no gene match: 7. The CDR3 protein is CASRILGQGGYTF. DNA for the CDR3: TGTGCCAGCAGAATTTTAGGACAGGGGGGCTACACCTTC.